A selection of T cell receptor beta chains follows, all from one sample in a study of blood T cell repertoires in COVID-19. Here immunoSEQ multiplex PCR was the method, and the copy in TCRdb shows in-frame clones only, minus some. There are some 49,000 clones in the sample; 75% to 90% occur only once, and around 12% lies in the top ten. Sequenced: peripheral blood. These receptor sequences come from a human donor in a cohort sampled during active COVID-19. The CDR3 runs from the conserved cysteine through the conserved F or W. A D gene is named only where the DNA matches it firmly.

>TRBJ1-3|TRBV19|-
CASSTSAGYGNTIYF
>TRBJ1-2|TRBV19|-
CASTSQGTGYGYTF
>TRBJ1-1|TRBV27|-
CASSLRQGNTEAFF
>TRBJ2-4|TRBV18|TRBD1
CASSPNLRQGNIQYF
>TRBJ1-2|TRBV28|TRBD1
CASSPGTVVNYGYTF
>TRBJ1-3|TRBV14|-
CASSQDRGNTIYF
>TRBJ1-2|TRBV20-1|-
CSVTESGGYTF
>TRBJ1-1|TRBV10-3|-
CAISESLFVRDTEAFF
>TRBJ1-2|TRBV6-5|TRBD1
CASSYSGQGRVYTF
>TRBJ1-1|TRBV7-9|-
CASSLIFTEAFF
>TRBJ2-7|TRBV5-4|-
CASSQSPSYYEQYF
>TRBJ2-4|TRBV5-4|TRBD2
CASSVGLAGGPGNIQYF
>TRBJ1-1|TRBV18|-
CASSPNSPSMNTEAFF
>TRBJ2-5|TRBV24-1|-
CATSDWGFEETQYF
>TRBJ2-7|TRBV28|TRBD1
CASSLDEGTGSPEQYF
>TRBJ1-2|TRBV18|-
CASSPSQGAGYTF
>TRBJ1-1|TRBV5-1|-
CASSPQGITEAFF
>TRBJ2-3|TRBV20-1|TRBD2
CSASPSGDTQYF
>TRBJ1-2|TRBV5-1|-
CASNAQGNYGYTF
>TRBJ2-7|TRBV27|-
CASSLSGTSFSYEQYF
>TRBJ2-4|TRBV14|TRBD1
CASSQPRTGGLGNIQYF
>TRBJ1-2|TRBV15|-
CATSRDTLYGYTF
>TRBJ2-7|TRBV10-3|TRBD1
CAISRDRGSEQYF
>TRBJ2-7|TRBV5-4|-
CASSPEAATSSYEQYF
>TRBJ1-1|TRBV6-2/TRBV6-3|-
CASSPRGFYTEAFF
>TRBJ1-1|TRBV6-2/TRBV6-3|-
CASSPRNGAFF
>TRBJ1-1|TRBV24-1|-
CATSGAPNTEAFF
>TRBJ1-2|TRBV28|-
CASSLDSQHYGYTF
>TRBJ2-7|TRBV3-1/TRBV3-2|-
CASSQDRTYEQYF
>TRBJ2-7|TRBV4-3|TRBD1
CASSQGSGQHHEQYF
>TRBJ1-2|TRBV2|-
CASNRRGGDGYTF
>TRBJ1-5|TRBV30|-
CAWSVSYNQPQHF
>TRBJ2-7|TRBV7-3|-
CASSLGGPGSSYEQYF
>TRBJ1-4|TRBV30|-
CAWSLLEEKLFF
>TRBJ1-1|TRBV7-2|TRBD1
CASSFGTGGTTEAFF
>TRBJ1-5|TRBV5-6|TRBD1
CASSRGQDLSNQPQHF
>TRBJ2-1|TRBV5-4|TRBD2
CASSRRAGGPIGDEQFF
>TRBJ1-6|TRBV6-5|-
CASSYGDKVNSPLHF
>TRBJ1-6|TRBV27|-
CASNKGGLGSPLHF
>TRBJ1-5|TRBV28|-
CASSFRPGYSNQPQHF
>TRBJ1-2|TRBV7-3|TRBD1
CASSLGGTANYGYTF
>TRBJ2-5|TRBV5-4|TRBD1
CASSSEDRGSETQYF
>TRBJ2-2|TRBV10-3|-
CAISESTQLGTGELFF
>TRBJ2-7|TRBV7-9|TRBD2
CASSLGLAVEGEQYF
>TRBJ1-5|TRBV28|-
CASSPTNRDQPQHF
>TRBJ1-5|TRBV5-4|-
CASSPTLGPGQPQHF
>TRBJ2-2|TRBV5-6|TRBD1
CASSSGTGANTGELFF
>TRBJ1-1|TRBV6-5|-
CASTPLRARNTEAFF
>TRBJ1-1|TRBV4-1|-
CASSQEGLPGPEAFF
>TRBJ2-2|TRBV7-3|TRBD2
CASSLTPSGVGTGELFF
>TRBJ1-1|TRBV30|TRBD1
CAWGTEIREAFF
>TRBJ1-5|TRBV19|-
CASRREATGNQPQHF
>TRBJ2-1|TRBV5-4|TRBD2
CASSLGTSGGSYNEQFF